This T cell receptor (beta chain) stems from a study of control samples from healthy donors and cancer patients. This CDR3 spans 16 amino acids. Trimming left V 4 bases short and J 0 bases short, with 14 bases between. Looked up from germline, CDR1 is LGHDT and CDR2 is YNNKEL (reference sequence). Clones were read by immunoSEQ multiplex PCR, and TCRdb kept only the in-frame ones, dropping some. The sample holds fewer than 200,000 clones, just over 90% seen once. This TCR came from a man aged 30 to 45 in good health. V gene TRBV3-1 (or the pseudogene TRBV3-2) combines with J gene TRBJ2-3, with D perhaps TRBD2 (7 bases). Sequenced sample: blood. The CDR3 loop reads CASSPEGGRSTDTQYF. The CDR3 DNA sequence: TGTGCCAGCAGCCCCGAGGGGGGGCGAAGCACAGATACGCAGTATTTT.